This entry concerns a single TCR beta chain. No antigen is known for it. The sample's time point: recipient sample about 28 days before transplant, after cytoreduction. This sample stems from a study of T cell clonotyping in hematopoietic cell transplantation. General study findings and limits: CD4 and CD8 repertoire contributions could not be separated without sorting. At the given depth, recipient repertoires were over 97% de novo clonotypes.

TCRdb's table, derived via immunoSEQ multiplex PCR, lists solely in-frame clones and lacks some. Of 5,000 to 7,000 clones listed, roughly 85% were seen once; the top ten hold approximately 4%. This CDR3 has 14 residues. Looked up from germline, CDR1 is KGHSH and CDR2 is LQKENI. V was shortened by 3 bases and J by 6 bases, with 15 bases between the two germline ends. The receptor comes from a man between 60 and 75 years old with acute myeloid leukemia. Some clones in this sample may be carry-over from other donors' samples. The chain combines TRBV18 with TRBJ2-7; tentatively, D is TRBD2 (7 bases). The material was peripheral blood mononuclear cells, obtained before stem cell transplant. The CDR3 loop reads CASSPAGAVFEQYF. DNA of the CDR3: TGTGCCAGCTCACCGGCGGGGGCTGTGTTCGAGCAGTACTTC.